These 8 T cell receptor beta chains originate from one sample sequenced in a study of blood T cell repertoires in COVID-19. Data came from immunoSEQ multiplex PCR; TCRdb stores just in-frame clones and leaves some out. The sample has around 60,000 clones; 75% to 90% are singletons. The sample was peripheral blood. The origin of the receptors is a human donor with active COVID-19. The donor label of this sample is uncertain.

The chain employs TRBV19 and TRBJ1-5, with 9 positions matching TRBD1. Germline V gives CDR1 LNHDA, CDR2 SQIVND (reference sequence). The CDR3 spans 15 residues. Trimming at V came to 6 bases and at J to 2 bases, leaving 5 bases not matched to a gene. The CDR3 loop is CASSKQGAGNQPQHF. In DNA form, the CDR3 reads TGTGCCAGTAGCAAACAGGGGGCTGGCAATCAGCCCCAGCATTTT.

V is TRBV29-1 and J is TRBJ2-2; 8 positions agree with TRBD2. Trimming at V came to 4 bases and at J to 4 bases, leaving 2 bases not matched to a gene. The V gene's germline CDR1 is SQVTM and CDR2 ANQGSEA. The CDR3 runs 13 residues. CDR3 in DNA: TGCAGCGTTGTCGGGGGGGGCACCGGGGAGCTGTTTTTT. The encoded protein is CSVVGGGTGELFF.

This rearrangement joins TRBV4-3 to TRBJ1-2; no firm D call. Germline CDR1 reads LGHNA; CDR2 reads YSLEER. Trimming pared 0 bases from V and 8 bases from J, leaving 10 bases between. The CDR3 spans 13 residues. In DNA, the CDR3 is TGCGCCAGCAGCCAAGAAGAGTTCGGGGGCTACACCTTC. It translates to CASSQEEFGGYTF.

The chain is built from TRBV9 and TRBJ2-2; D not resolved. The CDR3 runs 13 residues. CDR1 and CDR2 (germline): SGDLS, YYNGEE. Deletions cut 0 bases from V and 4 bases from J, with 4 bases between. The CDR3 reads CASSVAVTGELFF. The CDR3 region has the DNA TGTGCCAGCAGCGTAGCGGTCACCGGGGAGCTGTTTTTT.

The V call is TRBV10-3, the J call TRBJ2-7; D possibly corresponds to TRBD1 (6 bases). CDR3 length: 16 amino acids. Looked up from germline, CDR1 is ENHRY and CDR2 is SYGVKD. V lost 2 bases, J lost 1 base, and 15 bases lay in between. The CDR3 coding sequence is TGTGCCATCAGTGAGCCGAGGGGACACGGATCCTACGAGCAGTACTTC. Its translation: CAISEPRGHGSYEQYF.

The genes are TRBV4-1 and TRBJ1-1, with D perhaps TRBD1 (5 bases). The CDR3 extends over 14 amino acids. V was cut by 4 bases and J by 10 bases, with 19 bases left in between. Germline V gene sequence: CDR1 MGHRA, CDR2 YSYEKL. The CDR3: CASSPGGMGSGAFF. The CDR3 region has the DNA TGCGCCAGCAGCCCGGGGGGGATGGGGTCGGGAGCTTTCTTT.

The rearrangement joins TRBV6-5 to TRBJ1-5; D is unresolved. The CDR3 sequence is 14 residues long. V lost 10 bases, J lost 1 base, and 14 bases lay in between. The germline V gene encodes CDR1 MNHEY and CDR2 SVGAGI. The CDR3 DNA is TGTGCCAACCCACAACGGGAAAGCAATCAGCCCCAGCATTTT. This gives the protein CANPQRESNQPQHF.

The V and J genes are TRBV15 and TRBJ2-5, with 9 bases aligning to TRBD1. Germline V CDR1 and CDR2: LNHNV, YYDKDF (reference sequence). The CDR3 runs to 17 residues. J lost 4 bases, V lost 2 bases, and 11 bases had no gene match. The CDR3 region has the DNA TGTGCCACCAGCAGACGGTTGGGACAGGGACTTTTAGAGACCCAGTACTTC. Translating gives CATSRRLGQGLLETQYF.